These 28 T cell receptor beta chains were sequenced from one sample in a study of regulatory T cells in long-lasting Graves disease. This sample's time point: persistent/refractory GD, antithyroid drugs over 5 years with positive TRAb. The authors made the TCR library using RNA they extracted from PBMCs. Sequencing libraries for TCR beta were prepared with iRepertoire HTBI primers and Arm-PCR of CDR3 regions. TCRdb re-called the multiplex PCR reads through MiXCR, storing one row per CDR3 protein. The sample yields more than 650,000 distinct CDR3 sequences, approximately 29% seen once. The sequences come from peripheral blood mononuclear cells (PBMCs), collected when the disease was refractory, from a patient treated with antithyroid drugs. These receptors all come from a female donor with Graves disease.

This clonotype appeared a few times. The CDR3 region has the DNA TGTGCCAGCGGGGGACAGGACAATCAGCCCCAGCATTTT. Encoded protein: CASGGQDNQPQHF. The chain has TRBV12-3 or TRBV12-4 and TRBJ1-5; 8 bases fit TRBD1. Germline trimming cut 8 bases from V and 3 bases from J; bases unmatched to any gene: 3. The CDR3 loop spans 13 amino acids.

This clonotype appeared many times. The V and J genes are TRBV11-2 and TRBJ1-1; D is unresolved. Trimming removed 5 bases from V and 1 base from J, with 8 bases in between. Germline-derived CDR1 and CDR2 are SGHAT and FQNNGV. There are 13 residues in the CDR3. Here the CDR3 reads CASSARENTEAFF. CDR3 DNA sequence: TGTGCCAGCAGCGCTAGGGAGAACACTGAAGCTTTCTTT.

The gene calls are TRBV7-9 and TRBJ1-2; D unclear. The CDR3 spans 13 residues. Germline CDR1 is SEHNR and CDR2 is FQNEAQ (reference sequence). The V and J ends lost 7 bases and 4 bases respectively, with 13 bases between them. The CDR3: CASTLVSGYGYTF. The CDR3, as DNA: TGTGCCAGCACTTTAGTCTCTGGCTATGGCTACACCTTC.

This clonotype appeared many times. The chain has TRBV2 and TRBJ1-1; maybe TRBD1 (6 bases). V was clipped by 4 bases and J by 8 bases, with 11 bases between them. Germline V gene data show CDR1 as SNHLY and CDR2 as FYNNEI. The CDR3 is 12 amino acids. The CDR3 DNA is TGTGCCAGCAGTGTATATACAGGGGAAGCTTTCTTT. It yields the protein CASSVYTGEAFF.

This clonotype has only a few counts. The chain carries TRBV6-1 and TRBJ2-7; TRBD2 aligns across 10 bases. The CDR3 sequence is 15 residues long. V trimming: 5 bases; J trimming: 3 bases; junction bases outside the gene matches: 7. CDR1 is MNHNS, CDR2 SASEGT, per germline. CDR3 sequence: CASSPKGTSVYEQYF. DNA for the CDR3: TGTGCCAGCAGTCCCAAAGGGACTAGCGTCTACGAGCAGTACTTC.

To note about this clonotype: A read error may account for a junction end that differs from germline. This chain uses TRBV7-3 with TRBJ2-3; a possible D gene is TRBD2 (6 bases). The CDR3 runs 17 residues. Germline assignment: CDR1 SGHTA and CDR2 FQGTGA. The CDR3 is CASSLNTAGMGTDTQYF. The DNA of the CDR3 is TGTGCCAGCAGCTTAAATACGGCGGGAATGGGCACAGATACACAGTATTTT.

The chain carries TRBV9 and TRBJ2-7, with D tentatively TRBD1 (6 bases). Germline V gene sequence: CDR1 SGDLS, CDR2 YYNGEE. The CDR3 is 16 residues long. Trimming shortened V by 1 base and J by 0 bases, and 14 bases separated the two germline ends. CDR3 amino acids: CASSVQGSASSYEQYF. The DNA for the CDR3 is TGTGCCAGCAGCGTACAGGGGTCCGCCTCCTCCTACGAGCAGTACTTC. Based on the CDR3 plus reference TRBV9 and TRBJ2-7, the full variable domain is DSGVTQTPKHLITATGQRVTLRCSPRSGDLSVYWYQQSLDQGLQFLIQYYNGEERAKGNILERFSAQQFPDLHSELNLSSLELGDSALYFCASSVQGSASSYEQYFGPGTRLTVT.

The J gene is TRBJ2-5, the V gene TRBV5-4; TRBD1 might be the D (6 bases). The CDR3 has 14 amino acids. Germline lookup yields CDR1 SGHNT and CDR2 YYREEE (reference sequence). Trimming stripped 4 bases from V and 2 bases from J, with 12 bases between. DNA of the CDR3: TGTGCCAGCAGCGGACGGACAGTTCAAGAGACCCAGTACTTC. Translation: CASSGRTVQETQYF.

This clonotype was detected a few times. The gene calls are TRBV6-2 or TRBV6-3 and TRBJ1-1; unclear D gene. The V gene's germline CDR1 is MNHEY and CDR2 SVGEGT. With 4 bases removed from V and 0 bases from J, the gap between germline ends came to 12 bases. The CDR3 totals 15 residues. The CDR3 DNA follows: TGTGCCAGCAGTTCCTCGAGTAATATGAACACTGAAGCTTTCTTT. Translating it yields CASSSSSNMNTEAFF.

The chain uses TRBV20-1 and TRBJ1-5; the match to TRBD1 covers 8 bases. CDR1 and CDR2 from the germline V gene are DFQATT and SNEGSKA (reference sequence). The V and J ends lost 6 bases and 3 bases, in that order; junction bases with no gene match: 7. This CDR3 comprises 14 residues. The CDR3 coding sequence is TGCAGTGCCGGACAGGGAGATCCCAATCAGCCCCAGCATTTT. It specifies CSAGQGDPNQPQHF.

This clonotype was recorded at least ten times. The chain links TRBV27 to TRBJ2-5, with 10 bases lining up with TRBD1. Unmatched junction bases numbered 7, after V lost 4 bases and J lost 2 bases. The CDR3 consists of 16 residues. In germline, CDR1 is MNHEY, CDR2 SMNVEV (reference sequence). CDR3 in DNA: TGTGCCAGCAGTTCAGGACAGGGGGTACTTCAAGAGACCCAGTACTTC. Its protein is CASSSGQGVLQETQYF.

There are many counts of this clonotype. Germline is not matched at one junction end, which may reflect a read error. The V call is TRBV5-1, the J call TRBJ1-1, with a possible D match to TRBD1 (6 bases). The CDR3 spans 15 residues. Germline V lookup: CDR1 SGHRS, CDR2 YFSETQ. The CDR3 bases are TGTGCCAGCAGTTTGGTAGGGGGAGCGGGAACTGAAGCTTTCTTT. As protein: CASSLVGGAGTEAFF.

This clonotype was observed at least ten times. J is TRBJ2-7 and V is TRBV6-1; 10 positions agree with TRBD2. Losses at the gene ends were 0 bases for V and 5 bases for J; bases not matched to a gene: 4. The CDR3 extends over 15 amino acids. Germline V gene lookup returns CDR1 MNHNS and CDR2 SASEGT. The CDR3 protein is CASSEALAGVDEQYF. CDR3 nucleotides: TGTGCCAGCAGTGAAGCGCTAGCGGGAGTTGACGAGCAGTACTTC.

This chain uses TRBV29-1 with TRBJ1-3; the D gene is possibly TRBD1 (5 bases). Trimming removed 4 bases at V and 0 bases at J, with 10 bases between. The CDR3 loop spans 14 amino acids. The germline V gene has CDR1 SQVTM and CDR2 ANQGSEA. The CDR3 is CSVVGANSGNTIYF. The DNA for the CDR3 is TGCAGCGTTGTAGGGGCCAACTCTGGAAACACCATATATTTT.

This clonotype was counted a few times. The chain is built from TRBV6-1 and TRBJ2-7; 10 nucleotides line up with TRBD1. V shed 8 bases, J shed 2 bases, and the junction held 6 bases outside the gene matches. The CDR3 spans 14 residues. The germline V gene encodes CDR1 MNHNS and CDR2 SASEGT. CDR3 sequence (DNA): TGTGCCAGCGCGAGAGGGACAGGGGCCTACGAGCAGTACTTC. Protein product: CASARGTGAYEQYF.

The chain employs TRBV19 and TRBJ2-3; TRBD2 is a possible D gene (6 bases). The V and J ends lost 5 bases and 9 bases respectively, with 15 bases between them. The CDR3 contains 13 residues. Germline-derived CDR1 and CDR2 are LNHDA and SQIVND (reference sequence). This CDR3 reads CASSLQTRETQYF. CDR3 DNA sequence: TGTGCCAGTAGTCTCCAGACTAGGGAAACGCAGTATTTT.

Many counts were recorded for this clonotype. The rearrangement links TRBV12-3 or TRBV12-4 to TRBJ1-2; D unclear. V shed 6 bases and J shed 5 bases, with 13 bases lying between them. The CDR3 extends over 13 amino acids. CDR3 amino acids: CASSPRRRYGYTF. CDR3 sequence (DNA): TGTGCCAGCAGCCCTCGACGCCGATATGGCTACACCTTC.

Only a few counts were recorded for this clonotype. The chain carries TRBV10-3 and TRBJ1-4; D remains unclear. Trimming removed 2 bases at V and 5 bases at J, with 12 bases between. CDR3 length: 15 residues. Germline V gives CDR1 ENHRY, CDR2 SYGVKD. The CDR3 coding sequence is TGTGCCATCAGTGAGGCTTGGGGAAGGAATGAAAAACTGTTTTTT. Translation: CAISEAWGRNEKLFF.

This sequence joins TRBV6-1 and TRBJ2-7; 9 bases are shared with TRBD2. The germline V gene encodes CDR1 MNHNS and CDR2 SASEGT. V gave up 6 bases and J gave up 7 bases; unmatched junction bases: 10. This CDR3 region has 14 residues. The CDR3 loop reads CASRSQREEWEQYF. The CDR3 nucleotides read TGTGCCAGCAGATCCCAGCGGGAGGAATGGGAGCAGTACTTC.

This clonotype was detected a few times. The chain recombines TRBV2 with TRBJ2-1; D possibly corresponds to TRBD2 (5 bases). Germline-derived CDR1 and CDR2 are SNHLY and FYNNEI. This CDR3 has 14 residues. Trimming removed 0 bases from V and 7 bases from J, with 10 bases in between. CDR3 bases: TGTGCCAGCAGTGAAGCGCGGGCGAGAAATGAGCAGTTCTTC. Its translation: CASSEARARNEQFF.

Only one count was recorded for this clonotype. The chain has TRBV9 and TRBJ2-2; 10 positions agree with TRBD2. The CDR3 runs to 16 residues. V shed 3 bases and J 5 bases; nucleotides not matched to a gene: 7. Germline lookup yields CDR1 SGDLS and CDR2 YYNGEE. Here the CDR3 DNA reads TGTGCCAGCAGCGACCCTAGCGGGAGTTATACCGGGGAGCTGTTTTTT. Residues: CASSDPSGSYTGELFF.

The rearrangement joins TRBV5-1 to TRBJ2-7; no clear D gene. This CDR3 is 11 amino acids long. CDR1 and CDR2 from the germline V gene are SGHRS and YFSETQ. V was trimmed by 4 bases and J by 9 bases, leaving 11 bases between them. Here the CDR3 reads CASSANEVQYF. The CDR3 DNA follows: TGCGCCAGCAGCGCCAATGAAGTGCAGTACTTC.

The V gene is TRBV7-3, the J gene TRBJ2-2; 7 bases are shared with TRBD2. V shed 2 bases and J 0 bases; nucleotides not matched to a gene: 6. From germline, CDR1 is SGHTA and CDR2 FQGTGA. CDR3 size: 17 residues. CDR3 bases: TGTGCCAGCAGCTTAGCGGGAGACGCCGCGAACACCGGGGAGCTGTTTTTT. Translation gives CASSLAGDAANTGELFF.

This clonotype was detected ten times or more. This rearrangement joins TRBV15 to TRBJ1-2; 9 nucleotides line up with TRBD1. This CDR3 has 16 amino acids. V lost 4 bases and J lost 3; bases outside the gene matches: 9. Germline loops: CDR1 LNHNV, CDR2 YYDKDF (reference sequence). The CDR3 DNA sequence: TGTGCCACCAGCAAAGCCCGTGGACAGGGGCACTATGGCTACACCTTC. This codes for CATSKARGQGHYGYTF.

The chain carries TRBV20-1 and TRBJ1-2, with unresolved D. The ends were cut back, 0 bases at V and 10 bases at J, with 24 bases in the middle. This CDR3 comprises 16 residues. Germline values: CDR1 DFQATT, CDR2 SNEGSKA (reference sequence). The CDR3 sequence: CSARDPDQVVLRDYTF. For the CDR3, the DNA is TGCAGTGCTAGAGATCCGGATCAAGTGGTATTAAGGGACTACACCTTC.

This clonotype was observed a handful of times. The V and J genes are TRBV10-3 and TRBJ1-1; D is uncertain. This CDR3 comprises 14 residues. Germline V gives CDR1 ENHRY, CDR2 SYGVKD. The V end was cut by 0 bases, the J end by 2 bases, with 7 bases between. DNA of the CDR3: TGTGCCATCAGTGAGTCGGGCAGAAACACTGAAGCTTTCTTT. Translation gives CAISESGRNTEAFF.

This clonotype showed up just a few times. The chain is built from TRBV4-1 and TRBJ1-4; 7 bases align to TRBD1. The germline gives CDR1 MGHRA, CDR2 YSYEKL. The CDR3 extends over 16 amino acids. Unmatched junction bases numbered 16, after V lost 2 bases and J lost 13 bases. As DNA, the CDR3 is TGCGCCAGCAGCCAATTGGAAACTCAGGGGGGCAGAGGACTGTTTTTT. This sequence encodes CASSQLETQGGRGLFF.

This clonotype was recorded at least ten times. The chain employs TRBV12-3 or TRBV12-4 and TRBJ2-7; 9 bases match TRBD1. The junction had 3 bases not matched to a gene; V was cut back by 6 bases and J by 6 bases. This CDR3 region has 12 residues. The CDR3, as DNA: TGTGCCAGCAGCGGACAGGGGTTCGAGCAGTACTTC. Protein: CASSGQGFEQYF.